What follows are 17 T cell receptor beta chains derived from one specimen sequenced in a study of blood T cell repertoires in COVID-19. Profiling relied on immunoSEQ multiplex PCR, and the TCRdb table lists in-frame clones only, not all of them. The table has around 200,000 clones, 86% seen once. Specimen: PBMCs or T cells enriched from blood (not recorded which). The receptors come from a woman aged 35 to 49 with acute COVID-19.

V usage is TRBV7-9 and J usage is TRBJ2-5, with 8 bases that match TRBD2. Germline lookup yields CDR1 SEHNR and CDR2 FQNEAQ (reference sequence). The CDR3 has 15 residues. V lost 5 bases to trimming and J lost 3 bases; unmatched junction nucleotides: 8. CDR3 sequence: CASSPWRGAEETQYF. The CDR3 bases are TGTGCCAGCAGCCCGTGGCGGGGGGCCGAAGAGACCCAGTACTTC.

J is TRBJ1-4 and V is TRBV4-2; no firm D call. Trimming removed 0 bases at V and 0 bases at J, with 14 bases between. This CDR3 region has 18 residues. Germline V gene data show CDR1 as LGHNA and CDR2 as YNFKEQ. The CDR3 DNA sequence: TGTGCCAGCAGCCAAGATAGCGTGTTCGGGGCAACTAATGAAAAACTGTTTTTT. This codes for CASSQDSVFGATNEKLFF.

V is TRBV29-1 and J is TRBJ1-1; D remains ambiguous. The V end lost 4 bases, the J end lost 3 bases, and 3 bases lay between the germline ends. The CDR3 covers 10 residues. Germline V gene data show CDR1 as SQVTM and CDR2 as ANQGSEA. CDR3 sequence (DNA): TGCAGCGTTGCAGACACTGAAGCTTTCTTT. This encodes CSVADTEAFF.

This clone was seen a handful of times. This chain connects TRBV5-4 to TRBJ1-2; D is possibly TRBD1 (6 bases). The V gene's germline CDR1 is SGHNT and CDR2 YYREEE (reference sequence). The germline V and J ends were trimmed by 0 bases and 14 bases, with 17 bases remaining between them. The CDR3 is made up of 13 amino acids. The chain's CDR3 is CASSLDGRGNWTF. Here the CDR3 DNA reads TGTGCCAGCAGCTTGGATGGCAGGGGAAATTGGACCTTC.

The genes are TRBV3-1 (or the pseudogene TRBV3-2) and TRBJ2-5; D perhaps matches TRBD2 (7 bases). V lost 4 bases and J 4 bases, leaving 19 bases between the germline ends. CDR1 and CDR2 from the germline V gene are LGHDT and YNNKEL (reference sequence). The CDR3 length is 16 residues. CDR3 in amino acids: CASSRTPGGFGETQYF. The CDR3 DNA is TGTGCCAGCAGCCGAACCCCGGGGGGCTTCGGAGAGACCCAGTACTTC.

CDR3 in amino acids: CASSRGGDDGYTF. Here the CDR3 DNA reads TGTGCCAGCAGCCGCGGGGGGGATGATGGCTACACCTTC. This sequence joins TRBV5-4 and TRBJ1-2; tentatively, D is TRBD1 (5 bases). The CDR3 runs 13 residues. Trimming left V 4 bases short and J 6 bases short, with 13 bases between. Per the germline V gene, CDR1 is SGHNT and CDR2 is YYREEE (reference sequence).

This rearrangement joins TRBV3-1 (or the pseudogene TRBV3-2) to TRBJ2-7; 8 bases match TRBD2. J was trimmed by 0 bases and V by 2 bases; bases with no gene match: 3. Germline CDR1 is LGHDT and CDR2 is YNNKEL (reference sequence). The CDR3 is 15 amino acids. The CDR3 protein is CASSQLGGASYEQYF. The CDR3 DNA is TGTGCCAGCAGCCAACTCGGGGGGGCCTCCTACGAGCAGTACTTC.

V is TRBV3-1 (or the pseudogene TRBV3-2) and J is TRBJ1-5; D is undetermined. V was pared by 0 bases and J by 4 bases, with 10 bases between. CDR3 length equals 15 residues. CDR1 and CDR2 (germline): LGHDT, YNNKEL (reference sequence). The CDR3 region has the DNA TGTGCCAGCAGCCAAGACAGGATACCGAATCAGCCCCAGCATTTT. Its protein product is CASSQDRIPNQPQHF.

The table lists this clone with a few counts. The chain employs TRBV19 and TRBJ1-6; D might be TRBD1 (5 bases). This CDR3 has 13 residues. Looked up from germline, CDR1 is LNHDA and CDR2 is SQIVND (reference sequence). The V gene lost 2 bases and the J gene lost 7 bases, with 6 bases spanning the gap. DNA for the CDR3: TGTGCCAGTAGTATAAAGGGGAATTCACCCCTCCACTTT. This sequence encodes CASSIKGNSPLHF. The full variable domain, completed using reference TRBV19 and TRBJ1-6, is DGGITQSPKYLFRKEGQNVTLSCEQNLNHDAMYWYRQDPGQGLRLIYYSQIVNDFQKGDIAEGYSVSREKKESFPLTVTSAQKNPTAFYLCASSIKGNSPLHFGNGTRLTVT.

The genes are TRBV4-1 and TRBJ2-7; no firm D call. CDR1 and CDR2 from the germline V gene are MGHRA and YSYEKL. The CDR3 contains 13 residues. V was clipped by 2 bases and J by 2 bases, with 7 bases between them. In DNA form, the CDR3 reads TGCGCCAGCAGCCAACAGAATACCTACGAGCAGTACTTC. This translates into CASSQQNTYEQYF.

This clone came up a few times. The CDR3 loop is CAWKYSTSYNSPLHF. The CDR3 region has the DNA TGTGCCTGGAAGTACAGCACCTCCTATAATTCACCCCTCCACTTT. J is TRBJ1-6 and V is TRBV30; D call uncertain. Trimming pared 4 bases from V and 0 bases from J, leaving 10 bases between. Germline lookup yields CDR1 GTSNPN and CDR2 SVGIG (reference sequence). The CDR3 loop spans 15 amino acids.

V is TRBV5-1 and J is TRBJ1-3; TRBD1 matches at 10 bases. V shed 7 bases, J shed 4 bases, and the junction held 2 bases outside the gene matches. The CDR3 runs to 13 residues. CDR1 is SGHRS, CDR2 YFSETQ, per germline. CDR3 amino acids: CASGTGVGNTIYF. The DNA of the CDR3 is TGCGCCAGCGGGACAGGGGTAGGAAACACCATATATTTT.

As DNA, the CDR3 is TGTGCCACCAGCGCCGGGACTAGCGGGGGGGCCCGGAACAATGAGCAGTTCTTC. Translated: CATSAGTSGGARNNEQFF. The chain couples TRBV24-1 to TRBJ2-1; 16 bases match TRBD2. Germline values: CDR1 KGHDR, CDR2 SFDVKD. The ends lost 7 bases at V and 5 bases at J; junction bases unmatched: 10. This CDR3 region has 18 residues.

The V gene is TRBV15, the J gene TRBJ1-1; TRBD1 agrees at 8 bases. Germline CDR1 is LNHNV and CDR2 is YYDKDF (reference sequence). The CDR3 is 15 amino acids. The junction had 5 bases not matched to a gene; V was cut back by 5 bases and J by 0 bases. The CDR3: CATSFAGGMNTEAFF. The CDR3 DNA reads as TGTGCCACCAGCTTTGCAGGGGGCATGAACACTGAAGCTTTCTTT.

This chain links TRBV11-2 with TRBJ2-7, with TRBD1 as a possible D gene (5 bases). Germline V gene lookup returns CDR1 SGHAT and CDR2 FQNNGV. V lost 5 bases and J lost 6, with 14 bases in between. The CDR3 consists of 13 residues. CDR3 protein: CASSPFWGVEQYV. CDR3 in DNA: TGTGCCAGCAGCCCCTTTTGGGGCGTCGAGCAGTACGTC.

The chain employs TRBV11-1 and TRBJ2-7; the match to TRBD1 covers 7 bases. This CDR3 contains 13 residues. Trimming at V came to 1 base and at J to 5 bases, leaving 2 bases not matched to a gene. Germline CDR1 reads SGHAT; CDR2 reads FQDESV (reference sequence). The CDR3 reads CASSLGQGDEQYF. The CDR3 coding sequence is TGTGCCAGCAGCTTAGGGCAGGGGGACGAGCAGTACTTC.

The chain employs TRBV6-2 or TRBV6-3 and TRBJ1-1, with D possibly being TRBD1 (5 bases). Germline V gene lookup returns CDR1 MNHEY and CDR2 SVGEGT. The CDR3 covers 14 residues. Between the trimmed V and J ends, which lost 5 bases and 0 bases, there was a span of 10 bases. CDR3 DNA sequence: TGTGCCAGCAGTCCCGGACACCTGAACACTGAAGCTTTCTTT. Its protein is CASSPGHLNTEAFF.